The text below deals with one T cell receptor beta chain. This same CDR3 is encoded by further DNA sequences in the sample. Healthy and HIV-negative, the adult donors had no recent acute infections or vaccinations. The CDR3 covers 13 residues. V was cut by 0 bases and J by 7 bases, with 9 bases left in between. Germline V gene data show CDR1 as SGHTA and CDR2 as FQGNSA. The sample originates from a study of shared clonotypes between healthy human individuals. Every immunoSEQ plate was one replicate of a subset's evenly spread DNA. The replicate PCRs on unsorted PBMC were given about 300 ng DNA, which is 27,000 or so T cell genomes. The repertoire was sequenced with immunoSEQ multiplex PCR; TCRdb's copy has only in-frame clones and lacks some. This sample yields about 470,000 clones, of which 79% are seen a single time; less than 15% belongs to the top ten.

Sequencing was performed on PBMCs. The V call is TRBV7-2, the J call TRBJ1-2; D is uncertain. The origin of this receptor is a woman in her thirties or forties in good health. Some clones in this sample may be carry-over from other donors' samples. CDR3: CASSLAGSGGYTF. In nucleotides, the CDR3 is TGTGCCAGCAGCTTAGCGGGGTCGGGTGGCTACACCTTC.